This is a list of T cell receptor beta chains from one sample in a study of blood T cell repertoires in COVID-19. Sequenced by immunoSEQ multiplex PCR; TCRdb stores in-frame clones only, minus some. The sample yields roughly 300,000 clones, roughly 86% seen once. The sample taken for sequencing was PBMCs or T cells enriched from blood (not recorded which). The receptor source for this set is a woman aged 30 to 39 who had recovered from COVID-19. Both conserved end residues are part of each CDR3. The order of the fields is clone size, J gene, CDR3 length, V gene, D gene, CDR3 DNA, CDR3 protein. D genes are given only for firm matches. Clone sizes are given selectively: once, few, many, or a class where the clone is expanded.

>-|TRBJ1-2|15|TRBV7-8|TRBD1
TGTGCCAGCAGCTTAGGGAGGGGGCCCTCCTATGGCTACACCTTC
CASSLGRGPSYGYTF
>once|TRBJ2-3|13|TRBV29-1|-
TGCAGCGTTCTCACAGGTCTCACAGATACGCAGTATTTT
CSVLTGLTDTQYF
>few|TRBJ1-5|13|TRBV12-3/TRBV12-4|-
TGTGCCAGCAGGGGGGGGCCCGGGCAGCCCCAGCATTTT
CASRGGPGQPQHF
>-|TRBJ1-1|14|TRBV19|-
TGTGCCAGTAGTACTACCCTACAGGGCACAGAAGCTTTCTTT
CASSTTLQGTEAFF
>-|TRBJ2-3|11|TRBV28|-
TGTGCCAGCAGTTTACTTCATACGCAGTATTTT
CASSLLHTQYF
>once|TRBJ1-1|16|TRBV11-3|-
TGTGCCAGCAGCTTAGGTCTGGGTTCGGCGGACACTGAAGCTTTCTTT
CASSLGLGSADTEAFF
>-|TRBJ1-1|14|TRBV29-1|-
TGCAGCGTTGTGGGGGGGCGCGGGAGCACTGAAGCTTTCTTT
CSVVGGRGSTEAFF
>-|TRBJ2-5|15|TRBV5-5|TRBD1
TGTGCCAGCAGCTTAGGGACAGTTCTCCAAGAGACCCAGTACTTC
CASSLGTVLQETQYF
>-|TRBJ2-7|14|TRBV5-5|-
TGTGCCAGCAGCCGCGTACAGAGTTACTACGAGCAGTACTTC
CASSRVQSYYEQYF
>-|TRBJ2-6|15|TRBV4-1|-
TGCGCCAGCAGCTTAGTAGTAGCAGGGGCCAACGTCCTGACTTTC
CASSLVVAGANVLTF
>-|TRBJ1-2|17|TRBV19|-
TGTGCCAGTACCCGAACCGGACTCGACGGCTGGTACTATGGCTACACCTTC
CASTRTGLDGWYYGYTF
>-|TRBJ1-5|15|TRBV7-2|-
TGTGCCAGCAGCTCCCATATCCGGGGTAATCAGCCCCAGCATTTT
CASSSHIRGNQPQHF
>few|TRBJ2-3|17|TRBV10-3|TRBD2
TGTGCCATCAGTGACCCTTCTAGCGGGGGAAACACAGATACGCAGTATTTT
CAISDPSSGGNTDTQYF
>-|TRBJ1-2|14|TRBV5-4|TRBD1
TGTGCCAGCAGCCAGGACAGGGGGGCAGGTGGCTACACCTTC
CASSQDRGAGGYTF
>once|TRBJ1-1|18|TRBV11-2|-
TGTGCCAGCAGCACTCTCTCTTTACAGGGCCTCATGAACACTGAAGCTTTCTTT
CASSTLSLQGLMNTEAFF
>-|TRBJ1-3|16|TRBV18|-
TGTGCCAGCTCACCAATTTCCAGGGAATCTGGAAACACCATATATTTT
CASSPISRESGNTIYF
>-|TRBJ1-5|16|TRBV5-5|-
TGTGCCAGCAGCCTAGGGCCGGCGGTGGGCGGGCAGCCCCAGCATTTT
CASSLGPAVGGQPQHF
>few|TRBJ1-6|14|TRBV5-8|-
TGTGCCAGCAGCTCACAGCGGACCGGTTCACCCCTCCACTTT
CASSSQRTGSPLHF
>-|TRBJ1-2|15|TRBV27|-
TGTGCCAGCGGACAGTCAGTGACCGGATCCTATGGCTACACCTTC
CASGQSVTGSYGYTF
>once|TRBJ2-4|19|TRBV7-9|-
TGTGCCAGCAGCGCTCGACTCCGGGACTCTAGCTTAGCCAAAAACATTCAGTACTTC
CASSARLRDSSLAKNIQYF
>-|TRBJ2-1|16|TRBV28|TRBD2
TGTGCCAGCAGTTTCTCTAGCGGGGGGGCCTACAATGAGCAGTTCTTC
CASSFSSGGAYNEQFF
>-|TRBJ2-1|14|TRBV4-1|-
TGCGCCAGCAGCCAAGATGCCCGTGTTAGTGAGCAGTTCTTC
CASSQDARVSEQFF
>-|TRBJ2-7|14|TRBV11-2|TRBD1
TGTGCCAGCAGCCGAGACAGGGGCCCCTACGAGCAGTACTTC
CASSRDRGPYEQYF
>-|TRBJ1-5|14|TRBV28|-
TGTGCCAGCAGTTTCTCGGCGGTCAATCAGCCCCAGCATTTT
CASSFSAVNQPQHF
>-|TRBJ1-1|13|TRBV9|TRBD1
TGTGCCAGCAGCGCAAACAGGGGGCGGGAAGCTTTCTTT
CASSANRGREAFF
>-|TRBJ2-2|17|TRBV5-1|TRBD1
TGCGCCAGCAGCAAAGGACAGGGAGACGCGAACACCGGGGAGCTGTTTTTT
CASSKGQGDANTGELFF
>-|TRBJ1-5|16|TRBV7-2|TRBD1
TGTGCCAGCAGCTTAGCATCCCAGGGGGGCAATCAGCCCCAGCATTTT
CASSLASQGGNQPQHF
>-|TRBJ2-7|12|TRBV6-5|TRBD2
TGTGCCAGCATGCGGGGGAACTACGAGCAGTACTTC
CASMRGNYEQYF
>-|TRBJ2-2|18|TRBV24-1|TRBD2
TGTGCCACCAGTGATCCGCCGCGGGCGGGGGGGCCAAACGGGGAGCTGTTTTTT
CATSDPPRAGGPNGELFF
>-|TRBJ2-1|15|TRBV5-6|TRBD2
TGTGCCAGCAGGGTAGCGGGGGGACCTTACAATGAGCAGTTCTTC
CASRVAGGPYNEQFF
>-|TRBJ1-5|12|TRBV27|-
TGTGCCAGCGGTGGAGGGGCCCAGCCCCAGCATTTT
CASGGGAQPQHF
>few|TRBJ1-1|14|TRBV7-9|-
TGTGCCAGCAGCCCGTACAGAGAAAACACTGAAGCTTTCTTT
CASSPYRENTEAFF
>-|TRBJ1-6|15|TRBV11-2|-
TGTGCCAGCAGCCCACGGAGGCCCGTGGAGATGAGCCTCCACTTT
CASSPRRPVEMSLHF